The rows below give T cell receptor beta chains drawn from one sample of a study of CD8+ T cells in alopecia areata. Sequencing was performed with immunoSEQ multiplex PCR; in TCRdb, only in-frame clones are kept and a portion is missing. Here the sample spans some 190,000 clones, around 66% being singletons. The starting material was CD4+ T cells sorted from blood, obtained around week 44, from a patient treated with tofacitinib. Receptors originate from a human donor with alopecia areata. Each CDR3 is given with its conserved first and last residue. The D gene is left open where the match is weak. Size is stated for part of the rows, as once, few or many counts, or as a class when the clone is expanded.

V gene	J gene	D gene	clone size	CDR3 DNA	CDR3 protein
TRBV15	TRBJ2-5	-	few	TGTGCCACCAGCAGAGTGGGAAGGGAAGAGACCCAGTACTTC	CATSRVGREETQYF
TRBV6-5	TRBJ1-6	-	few	TGTGCCAGCACCGCACAGGGCTCCTATAATTCACCCCTCCACTTT	CASTAQGSYNSPLHF
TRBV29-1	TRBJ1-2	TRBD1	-	TGCAGCGCCGAGTGGGACAGGGGAGGCTACACCTTC	CSAEWDRGGYTF
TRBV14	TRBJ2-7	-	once	TGTGCCAGCAGCCACCAAATGTACTACGAGCAGTACTTC	CASSHQMYYEQYF
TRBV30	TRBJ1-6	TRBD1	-	TGTGCCTGGAGTGTCAACCTGGGACAGGCTAATTCACCCCTCCACTTT	CAWSVNLGQANSPLHF
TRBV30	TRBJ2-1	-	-	TGTGCCTGGACGGGGAGCTCCTACAATGAGCAGTTCTTC	CAWTGSSYNEQFF
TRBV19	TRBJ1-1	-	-	TGTGCCAGTAGTGATAAGCCACAGGGAGGTGAAGCTTTCTTT	CASSDKPQGGEAFF
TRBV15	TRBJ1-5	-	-	TGTGCCACCAGCAGAGATCTAGATCAGCCCCAGCATTTT	CATSRDLDQPQHF
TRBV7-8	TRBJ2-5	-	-	TGTGCCAGCAGCCCTCGACTACGCCAAGAGACCCAGTACTTC	CASSPRLRQETQYF
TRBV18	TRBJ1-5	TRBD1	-	TGTGCCAGCTCCCTGGACAGGGGGTATAGCAATCAGCCCCAGCATTTT	CASSLDRGYSNQPQHF
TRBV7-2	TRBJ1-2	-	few	TGTGCCAGCAGCCCCTTGCCGGGGGCCTATGGCTACACCTTC	CASSPLPGAYGYTF
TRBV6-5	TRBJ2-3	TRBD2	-	TGTGCCAGCAGTTCCGGGGGGACTTCTAGCACAGATACGCAGTATTTT	CASSSGGTSSTDTQYF
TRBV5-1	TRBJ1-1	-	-	TGCGCCAGCAGCAAAAATTCCCTGAACACTGAAGCTTTCTTT	CASSKNSLNTEAFF
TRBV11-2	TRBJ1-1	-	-	TGTGCCAGCAGCTTACCACCCAACACTGAAGCTTTCTTT	CASSLPPNTEAFF
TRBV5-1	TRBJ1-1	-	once	TGCGCCAGCAGCCCAAGAGCGGCCAGGGGCGGTGAAGCTTTCTTT	CASSPRAARGGEAFF
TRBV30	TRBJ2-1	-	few	TGTGCCTGGATTAGGAGCTATGAGCAGTTCTTC	CAWIRSYEQFF
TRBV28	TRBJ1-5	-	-	TGTGCCAGCACCCGATCCGGGAACGGAGATCAGCCCCAGCATTTT	CASTRSGNGDQPQHF
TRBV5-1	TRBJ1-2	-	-	TGCGCCAGCAGCTCTCTACCGGGACTTTATGGCTACACCTTC	CASSSLPGLYGYTF
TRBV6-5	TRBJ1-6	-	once	TGTGCCAGCAGTTACTCCGGGGGGCCCGTTAGTTCACCCCTCCACTTT	CASSYSGGPVSSPLHF